The 7 T cell receptor beta chains listed next were all sequenced from one sample in a study of response to subunit inactivated influenza vaccine. TCRdb ran MiXCR on the RT-PCR reads and lists one entry per CDR3 protein. The sample gives some 480,000 distinct CDR3 sequences, roughly 9.7% of which show up once; approximately 12% is in the top ten. The specimen was PBMCs from blood, collected more than 35 days after vaccination. Receptors originate from a man aged 50-60 years who received an inactivated influenza vaccine.

Many counts were recorded for this clonotype. V usage is TRBV12-3 or TRBV12-4 and J usage is TRBJ1-5; D is unclear. The ends were cut back, 0 bases at V and 0 bases at J, with 6 bases in the middle. The CDR3 spans 15 residues. CDR3 sequence: CASSLAGSSNQPQHF. CDR3 bases: TGTGCCAGCAGTTTAGCGGGGAGTAGCAATCAGCCCCAGCATTTT.

There are a few counts of this clonotype. The chain links TRBV5-1 to TRBJ2-1, with D uncertain. There are 12 residues in the CDR3. The V and J ends lost 2 bases and 6 bases respectively, with 6 bases between them. Germline V gene lookup returns CDR1 SGHRS and CDR2 YFSETQ. The CDR3 reads CASSFARNEQFF. In nucleotides, the CDR3 is TGCGCCAGCAGCTTTGCCCGCAATGAGCAGTTCTTC.

The table lists this clonotype with many counts. The J gene is TRBJ2-7, the V gene TRBV10-3; the D call may be TRBD1 or TRBD2 (5 bases each). The CDR3 consists of 13 residues. V dropped 0 bases and J dropped 2 bases, with 5 bases sitting between them. Germline CDR1 and CDR2: ENHRY and SYGVKD. The chain's CDR3 is CAISESGAYEQYF. The CDR3 nucleotides read TGTGCCATCAGTGAGTCGGGGGCCTACGAGCAGTACTTC.

J is TRBJ1-2 and V is TRBV2; possible D gene TRBD1, 5 bases. This CDR3 contains 12 residues. CDR1 is SNHLY and CDR2 is FYNNEI in the germline V gene. Trimming left V 6 bases short and J 8 bases short, with 13 bases between. The CDR3 protein is CASRLDTSGYTF. Written as DNA, the CDR3 is TGTGCCAGCAGGTTGGACACATCCGGCTACACCTTC. The entire variable domain, with the rest obtained from reference TRBV2 and TRBJ1-2, is as follows: EPEVTQTPSHQVTQMGQEVILRCVPISNHLYFYWYRQILGQKVEFLVSFYNNEISEKSEIFDDQFSVERPDGSNFTLKIRSTKLEDSAMYFCASRLDTSGYTFGSGTRLTVV.

This clonotype has only a few counts. The rearrangement joins TRBV5-5 to TRBJ2-3; the match to TRBD1 covers 11 bases. This CDR3 has 17 residues. The trim removed 4 bases at V and 1 base at J, leaving 8 bases unmatched. CDR1 is SGHKS and CDR2 is YYEKEE in the germline V gene (reference sequence). The CDR3 DNA sequence: TGTGCCAGCAGCCCCCGGACAGGGGGCGCAGGCACAGATACGCAGTATTTT. Protein: CASSPRTGGAGTDTQYF.

The rearrangement links TRBV27 to TRBJ2-5, with D perhaps TRBD1 (6 bases). Trimming removed 5 bases at V and 4 bases at J, with 17 bases between. This CDR3 is 15 amino acids long. In germline, CDR1 is MNHEY, CDR2 SMNVEV (reference sequence). The CDR3 is CASSAYRVPVETQYF. The CDR3 DNA reads TGTGCCAGCAGTGCGTACAGGGTCCCCGTAGAGACCCAGTACTTC.

The sample holds many counts of this clonotype. The chain employs TRBV10-3 and TRBJ2-2; the match to TRBD1 covers 9 bases. V dropped 5 bases and J dropped 6; count of bases not matched to a gene: 10. Per the germline V gene, CDR1 is ENHRY and CDR2 is SYGVKD. The CDR3 spans 16 residues. CDR3 DNA sequence: TGTGCCATCAGTTCAATCGGGACAGGGAGTCCCGGGGAGCTGTTTTTT. It translates to CAISSIGTGSPGELFF.